This is a list of T cell receptor beta chains from one sample in a study of blood T cell repertoires in COVID-19. Sequenced by immunoSEQ multiplex PCR; TCRdb stores in-frame clones only, minus some. The sample includes hundreds of thousands of clones, roughly 86% of them seen just once. The sequenced material came from peripheral blood. These receptors were taken from a woman aged 60-75 years who had recovered from COVID-19. Both conserved end residues are part of each CDR3. D genes are given only for firm matches. Size tells how often a clone was seen (once, few, many) or the class of an expanded clone, and some rows leave it out.

D	size	V	J	CDR3	DNA
-	-	TRBV15	TRBJ2-3	CATSRPLASEGTDTQYF	TGTGCCACCAGCAGACCCCTAGCTTCCGAGGGCACAGATACGCAGTATTTT
TRBD2	-	TRBV19	TRBJ2-1	CASTTSGGYNEQFF	TGTGCCAGTACGACTAGCGGGGGATACAATGAGCAGTTCTTC
TRBD1	-	TRBV7-9	TRBJ1-1	CASSSFAGGTEAFF	TGTGCCAGCAGCTCCTTCGCAGGGGGCACTGAAGCTTTCTTT
TRBD1	-	TRBV7-9	TRBJ2-3	CASSSLDRGADTQYF	TGTGCCAGCAGCTCCTTGGACAGGGGAGCAGATACGCAGTATTTT
-	-	TRBV12-3/TRBV12-4	TRBJ1-3	CATSRGGNTIYF	TGTGCCACTTCCAGGGGTGGAAACACCATATATTTT
-	-	TRBV4-2	TRBJ1-3	CASSKRAHSGNTIYF	TGTGCCAGCAGCAAGAGGGCCCACTCTGGAAACACCATATATTTT
-	-	TRBV3-1/TRBV3-2	TRBJ1-4	CASSQAGQWEKLFF	TGTGCCAGCAGCCAAGCAGGGCAGTGGGAAAAACTGTTTTTT
-	-	TRBV3-1/TRBV3-2	TRBJ1-6	CASSHSGQSPLHF	TGTGCCAGCAGCCATTCCGGACAGTCACCCCTCCACTTT
TRBD1	-	TRBV19	TRBJ2-4	CASSTPIPGQGANIQYF	TGTGCCAGTAGTACTCCTATCCCGGGACAGGGGGCGAACATTCAGTACTTC
TRBD1	-	TRBV2	TRBJ2-4	CASSSTGDKNIQYF	TGTGCCAGCAGTTCGACAGGGGACAAAAACATTCAGTACTTC
-	-	TRBV11-3	TRBJ2-1	CASSFGGATYNEQFF	TGTGCCAGCAGCTTTGGTGGGGCCACCTACAATGAGCAGTTCTTC
-	-	TRBV4-3	TRBJ1-1	CASSLYSTGDTEAFF	TGCGCCAGCAGCCTTTACTCGACAGGAGACACTGAAGCTTTCTTT
-	-	TRBV18	TRBJ2-6	CASSPRQASGANVLTF	TGTGCCAGCTCACCAAGGCAGGCCTCTGGGGCCAACGTCCTGACTTTC
TRBD2	-	TRBV7-3	TRBJ2-3	CASSNSAGASGNTQYF	TGTGCCAGCAGCAACTCAGCGGGGGCCTCTGGGAATACGCAGTATTTT
-	-	TRBV5-1	TRBJ2-5	CASSRNRVLLQETQYF	TGCGCCAGCAGCCGTAACAGGGTGCTCCTTCAAGAGACCCAGTACTTC
TRBD1	-	TRBV19	TRBJ2-5	CASTEDRKETQYF	TGTGCCAGTACCGAGGACAGGAAAGAGACCCAGTACTTC
-	-	TRBV27	TRBJ2-7	CASSFGPDSYEQYF	TGTGCCAGCAGTTTTGGCCCCGACAGCTACGAGCAGTACTTC
-	-	TRBV9	TRBJ2-7	CASSVYPDSSYEQYF	TGTGCCAGCAGCGTTTACCCGGACAGCTCCTACGAGCAGTACTTC
TRBD1	few	TRBV5-5	TRBJ2-7	CASSLAGTATYEQYF	TGTGCCAGCAGCTTGGCGGGGACAGCAACCTACGAGCAGTACTTC
TRBD2	-	TRBV7-2	TRBJ2-3	CASSLQSGVLSTDTQYF	TGTGCCAGCAGCCTACAAAGCGGGGTGCTTAGCACAGATACGCAGTATTTT
TRBD1	-	TRBV9	TRBJ2-5	CASSFTGGTQYF	TGTGCCAGCAGCTTCACAGGGGGCACCCAGTACTTC
-	many	TRBV7-9	TRBJ2-7	CASKGSNSYEQYF	TGTGCCAGCAAGGGGTCCAACTCCTACGAGCAGTACTTC
TRBD2	-	TRBV18	TRBJ2-1	CASSLTSGGTYNEQFF	TGTGCCAGCTCACTTACTAGCGGGGGAACCTACAATGAGCAGTTCTTC
-	-	TRBV11-2	TRBJ1-5	CASSLDRDNQPQHF	TGTGCCAGCAGCTTAGACAGGGACAATCAGCCCCAGCATTTT
TRBD1	-	TRBV19	TRBJ1-1	CASKQGGTEAFF	TGTGCCAGTAAGCAGGGGGGCACTGAAGCTTTCTTT
TRBD1	-	TRBV7-9	TRBJ1-1	CASSDDRALLREAFF	TGTGCCAGCAGCGACGACAGGGCCTTACTCAGGGAAGCTTTCTTT
TRBD1	-	TRBV10-3	TRBJ2-2	CAISETGTGIGSRTGELFF	TGTGCCATCAGTGAGACCGGGACAGGGATAGGGTCTCGCACCGGGGAGCTGTTTTTT
-	-	TRBV6-5	TRBJ1-2	CASTRTATHYGYTF	TGTGCCAGCACGAGGACAGCCACACACTATGGCTACACCTTC
-	-	TRBV19	TRBJ1-6	CASSIGGRGASPLHF	TGTGCCAGTAGTATAGGGGGCAGGGGAGCTTCACCCCTCCACTTT
-	-	TRBV6-5	TRBJ1-1	CASSYSGQVNTEAFF	TGTGCCAGCAGTTACTCGGGGCAGGTGAACACTGAAGCTTTCTTT
-	-	TRBV6-5	TRBJ1-3	CASRLEVAGNTIYF	TGTGCCAGCAGGTTGGAGGTTGCTGGAAACACCATATATTTT
-	-	TRBV7-3	TRBJ1-5	CASTAGQSNQPQHF	TGTGCCAGCACCGCGGGCCAAAGCAATCAGCCCCAGCATTTT
-	-	TRBV11-1	TRBJ2-7	CASSYGIYEQYF	TGTGCCAGCAGCTACGGGATTTACGAGCAGTACTTC
-	-	TRBV20-1	TRBJ2-7	CSAGDLREQYF	TGCAGTGCAGGCGATCTGAGGGAGCAGTACTTC
TRBD1	-	TRBV4-3	TRBJ1-2	CASSQALTGSPYTF	TGCGCCAGCAGCCAGGCTTTGACAGGGTCTCCCTACACCTTC
TRBD2	once	TRBV2	TRBJ2-7	CASRAGVTSTEQYF	TGTGCCAGCAGGGCAGGTGTGACTAGCACCGAGCAGTACTTC
TRBD1	-	TRBV15	TRBJ1-1	CATSRAVQGYTEAFF	TGTGCCACCAGCAGAGCGGTACAGGGGTACACTGAAGCTTTCTTT
TRBD1	-	TRBV3-1/TRBV3-2	TRBJ1-1	CASSRQGDTEAFF	TGTGCCAGCAGTCGACAGGGAGACACTGAAGCTTTCTTT
-	-	TRBV5-5	TRBJ1-6	CASSYTTSRGNSPLHF	TGTGCCAGCAGCTATACAACAAGTAGAGGGAATTCACCCCTCCACTTT
-	-	TRBV11-2	TRBJ1-6	CASSSGLGIYNSPLHF	TGTGCCAGCAGCTCAGGGTTAGGGATATATAATTCACCCCTCCACTTT
TRBD1	-	TRBV28	TRBJ2-5	CASSSQDRKETQYF	TGTGCCAGCAGCTCGCAGGACAGGAAAGAGACCCAGTACTTC